A selection of T cell receptor beta chains follows, all from one sample in a study of CD8 T cells in ankylosing spondylitis. TCRdb itself ran the 5' RACE reads through MiXCR, one entry per CDR3 protein. The table shows some 400,000 distinct CDR3 sequences, with about a fifth occurring only once. Sequencing was carried out using blood, either unsorted or a sorted T cell fraction (not recorded which). These receptors all come from a male donor with ankylosing spondylitis. Both conserved end residues are part of each CDR3. D genes are given only for firm matches. Clone size is given for some rows only: seen once, a few or many times, or a class if the clone is expanded.

CDR3nt: TGTGCCAGCAGAGGGTCAACGTCTAACTATGGCTACACCTTC
CDR3aa: CASRGSTSNYGYTF
d_gene: .
v_gene: TRBV2
j_gene: TRBJ1-2
abundance: many

CDR3nt: TGTGCCATCAGGACAGGGGGAGGAACCGGGGAGCTGTTTTTT
CDR3aa: CAIRTGGGTGELFF
d_gene: TRBD1
v_gene: TRBV10-3
j_gene: TRBJ2-2
abundance: .

CDR3nt: TGTGCCAGTAGTATTACTAGCGGGAGCACAGATACGCAGTATTTT
CDR3aa: CASSITSGSTDTQYF
d_gene: TRBD2
v_gene: TRBV19
j_gene: TRBJ2-3
abundance: few

CDR3nt: TGCAGCGTCCGACCCCGGACAGGGGCCTACGAGCAGTACTTC
CDR3aa: CSVRPRTGAYEQYF
d_gene: TRBD1
v_gene: TRBV29-1
j_gene: TRBJ2-7
abundance: .

CDR3nt: TGTGCCAGCAGCTTACTGATGGGCACCGGGGAGCTGTTTTTT
CDR3aa: CASSLLMGTGELFF
d_gene: .
v_gene: TRBV7-9
j_gene: TRBJ2-2
abundance: .

CDR3nt: TGTGCCAGCAGTGTCAGGGTTGCTCAGCCCCAGCATTTT
CDR3aa: CASSVRVAQPQHF
d_gene: .
v_gene: TRBV12-3/TRBV12-4
j_gene: TRBJ1-5
abundance: many

CDR3nt: TGTGCTAGTGGGGCTGTACAAGAGACCCAGTACTTC
CDR3aa: CASGAVQETQYF
d_gene: .
v_gene: TRBV12-5
j_gene: TRBJ2-5
abundance: .

CDR3nt: TGTGCCAGCAGCTTCCGAACTCCGGGACAGGGGGTGGATAATTCACCCCTCCACTTT
CDR3aa: CASSFRTPGQGVDNSPLHF
d_gene: TRBD1
v_gene: TRBV11-1
j_gene: TRBJ1-6
abundance: .

CDR3nt: TGTGCCAGCAGCCCGGGACTAGATGGTTTCTCCGATACGCAGTATTTT
CDR3aa: CASSPGLDGFSDTQYF
d_gene: TRBD2
v_gene: TRBV7-3
j_gene: TRBJ2-3
abundance: .

CDR3nt: TGCAGTGCCAGACTAGCGGGAGTCAATGAGCAGTTCTTC
CDR3aa: CSARLAGVNEQFF
d_gene: TRBD2
v_gene: TRBV20-1
j_gene: TRBJ2-1
abundance: .

CDR3nt: TGTGCCAGCAGCGCGCTAGCGGGATCCACCTACGAGCAGTACTTC
CDR3aa: CASSALAGSTYEQYF
d_gene: TRBD2
v_gene: TRBV9
j_gene: TRBJ2-7
abundance: .

CDR3nt: TGTGCCAGGCAGACCCAAGAGACCCAGTACTTC
CDR3aa: CARQTQETQYF
d_gene: .
v_gene: TRBV2
j_gene: TRBJ2-5
abundance: .

CDR3nt: TGTGCCAGTAGCTCAAGCGGGAATAGGAATGAGCAGTTCTTC
CDR3aa: CASSSSGNRNEQFF
d_gene: TRBD2
v_gene: TRBV19
j_gene: TRBJ2-1
abundance: .

CDR3nt: TGCAGCGTTGAACGCCCTAGCGGGAGAACCGGGGAGCTGTTTTTT
CDR3aa: CSVERPSGRTGELFF
d_gene: TRBD2
v_gene: TRBV29-1
j_gene: TRBJ2-2
abundance: .

CDR3nt: TGTGCCAGCAGTGCCCAGGGTTACGAAAAACTGTTTTTT
CDR3aa: CASSAQGYEKLFF
d_gene: .
v_gene: TRBV6-6
j_gene: TRBJ1-4
abundance: many

CDR3nt: TGTGCCATCAGGACGGACAGGGCAGGAACTGAAGCTTTCTTT
CDR3aa: CAIRTDRAGTEAFF
d_gene: TRBD1
v_gene: TRBV10-3
j_gene: TRBJ1-1
abundance: few

CDR3nt: TGTGCCAGCAGCCAAGATCTCGCTCGGGAGACCCAGTACTTC
CDR3aa: CASSQDLARETQYF
d_gene: .
v_gene: TRBV4-2
j_gene: TRBJ2-5
abundance: .

CDR3nt: TGTGCCAGCAGACGACTAGTCGGTGAGCAGTTCTTC
CDR3aa: CASRRLVGEQFF
d_gene: .
v_gene: TRBV6-6
j_gene: TRBJ2-1
abundance: .

CDR3nt: TGTGCCAGCAGTTTCTTTAGCGTCGTTGTGGAAACTGAAGCTTTCTTT
CDR3aa: CASSFFSVVVETEAFF
d_gene: .
v_gene: TRBV6-5
j_gene: TRBJ1-1
abundance: .

CDR3nt: TGTGCCAGCAGCCCCCGGGGAGACCAAGAGACCCAGTACTTC
CDR3aa: CASSPRGDQETQYF
d_gene: .
v_gene: TRBV9
j_gene: TRBJ2-5
abundance: .

CDR3nt: TGTGCCAGCAGCCAAGAACCGGGGCCGGGTCAGCCCCAGCATTTT
CDR3aa: CASSQEPGPGQPQHF
d_gene: .
v_gene: TRBV3-1
j_gene: TRBJ1-5
abundance: few

CDR3nt: TGTGCCAGCTCTCCTCGGGGTTTTCCCCAAGAGACCCAGTACTTC
CDR3aa: CASSPRGFPQETQYF
d_gene: .
v_gene: TRBV28
j_gene: TRBJ2-5
abundance: few

CDR3nt: TGTGCCAGCAGCGGGCTAGCGGGAGCGGCCTACGAGCAGTACTTC
CDR3aa: CASSGLAGAAYEQYF
d_gene: TRBD2
v_gene: TRBV6-1
j_gene: TRBJ2-7
abundance: .

CDR3nt: TGTGCCATCAGTGAGGGCAGGCGGGCAGATACGCAGTATTTT
CDR3aa: CAISEGRRADTQYF
d_gene: .
v_gene: TRBV10-3
j_gene: TRBJ2-3
abundance: once

CDR3nt: TGTGCCATCCGGGCTAGCGGGAGGGATGATACGCAGTATTTT
CDR3aa: CAIRASGRDDTQYF
d_gene: TRBD2
v_gene: TRBV10-3
j_gene: TRBJ2-3
abundance: .

CDR3nt: TGTGCCAGCAGCTTGTTAAACTCCTACGAGCAGTACTTC
CDR3aa: CASSLLNSYEQYF
d_gene: .
v_gene: TRBV5-5
j_gene: TRBJ2-7
abundance: few

CDR3nt: TGCAGCGTTGAAGAGGTAGACTATGGCTACACCTTC
CDR3aa: CSVEEVDYGYTF
d_gene: .
v_gene: TRBV29-1
j_gene: TRBJ1-2
abundance: .

CDR3nt: TGCGCCAGCAAGATTTCTAGCGGGAGGAATGAGCAGTTCTTC
CDR3aa: CASKISSGRNEQFF
d_gene: TRBD2
v_gene: TRBV5-1
j_gene: TRBJ2-1
abundance: few

CDR3nt: TGTGCCACCGTCCCTTGGCCGCCTTACAATGAGCAGTTCTTC
CDR3aa: CATVPWPPYNEQFF
d_gene: .
v_gene: TRBV27
j_gene: TRBJ2-1
abundance: .

CDR3nt: TGTGCCAGCAGTGAAAGATTCGGGGCGTCTGCGTACAATGAGCAGTTCTTC
CDR3aa: CASSERFGASAYNEQFF
d_gene: .
v_gene: TRBV11-2
j_gene: TRBJ2-1
abundance: few

CDR3nt: TGTGCCAGCAGTTCCCCTCTAGGCTACACCGGGGAGCTGTTTTTT
CDR3aa: CASSSPLGYTGELFF
d_gene: .
v_gene: TRBV12-3/TRBV12-4
j_gene: TRBJ2-2
abundance: many

CDR3nt: TGTGCCAGCAGCTTACTTCTTAGTCCAGATACGCAGTATTTT
CDR3aa: CASSLLLSPDTQYF
d_gene: .
v_gene: TRBV7-3
j_gene: TRBJ2-3
abundance: .

CDR3nt: TGCAGCGTTGAAGCCCCGGGGCAGGGGTATGGAAACACCATATATTTT
CDR3aa: CSVEAPGQGYGNTIYF
d_gene: .
v_gene: TRBV29-1
j_gene: TRBJ1-3
abundance: few

CDR3nt: TGTGCCATCAGCCACGGACTGCTCACAGATACGCAGTATTTT
CDR3aa: CAISHGLLTDTQYF
d_gene: .
v_gene: TRBV10-3
j_gene: TRBJ2-3
abundance: .

CDR3nt: TGCGCCAGCAGACCCCTTGCTAGCGGGAGAAATGAGCAGTTCTTC
CDR3aa: CASRPLASGRNEQFF
d_gene: TRBD2
v_gene: TRBV4-1
j_gene: TRBJ2-1
abundance: .

CDR3nt: TGTGCCATCAGTGAGTTCCCCAGGGAGCAGTTCTTC
CDR3aa: CAISEFPREQFF
d_gene: .
v_gene: TRBV10-3
j_gene: TRBJ2-1
abundance: many

CDR3nt: TGTGCCAGCAGTAGGACAGGGGATGGGGTGGACGAGCAGTACTTC
CDR3aa: CASSRTGDGVDEQYF
d_gene: TRBD1
v_gene: TRBV28
j_gene: TRBJ2-7
abundance: .

CDR3nt: TGCGCCAGCAGCCAAAGTCTAGGGAAAGGGAACATTCAGTACTTC
CDR3aa: CASSQSLGKGNIQYF
d_gene: .
v_gene: TRBV4-3
j_gene: TRBJ2-4
abundance: .

CDR3nt: TGTGCCAGCAGCCTTAGCGTCCAGGGGCTGGATACGCAGTATTTT
CDR3aa: CASSLSVQGLDTQYF
d_gene: .
v_gene: TRBV11-3
j_gene: TRBJ2-3
abundance: once

CDR3nt: TGTGCCAGCAGCTTCCCGTCTGGAAACACCATATATTTT
CDR3aa: CASSFPSGNTIYF
d_gene: .
v_gene: TRBV7-8
j_gene: TRBJ1-3
abundance: .

CDR3nt: TGTGCCAGCAGCCAAGGACCGGGCAGGGGTGCTGAAGCTTTCTTT
CDR3aa: CASSQGPGRGAEAFF
d_gene: .
v_gene: TRBV7-8
j_gene: TRBJ1-1
abundance: .

CDR3nt: TGTGCCAGCAGGAATTCAGCCTATAATGAAAAACTGTTTTTT
CDR3aa: CASRNSAYNEKLFF
d_gene: .
v_gene: TRBV6-1
j_gene: TRBJ1-4
abundance: .

CDR3nt: TGTGCCAGCTCACAGACAGGTTCCACCGGGGAGCTGTTTTTT
CDR3aa: CASSQTGSTGELFF
d_gene: .
v_gene: TRBV18
j_gene: TRBJ2-2
abundance: few

CDR3nt: TGTGCCAGCAAGCACAGGGGGCCCGACTACAATGAGCAGTTCTTC
CDR3aa: CASKHRGPDYNEQFF
d_gene: TRBD1
v_gene: TRBV2
j_gene: TRBJ2-1
abundance: once

CDR3nt: TGCGCCAGCCAGACGGGCGCCAGCTCCTACAATGAGCAGTTCTTC
CDR3aa: CASQTGASSYNEQFF
d_gene: .
v_gene: TRBV5-1
j_gene: TRBJ2-1
abundance: .

CDR3nt: TGCAGCGTTGAAGATCCCCCAGGGGTGAAGACCCAGTACTTC
CDR3aa: CSVEDPPGVKTQYF
d_gene: .
v_gene: TRBV29-1
j_gene: TRBJ2-5
abundance: .

CDR3nt: TGTGCCAGCAGTGTGACAGGGGGCAGGACTGGCTACACCTTC
CDR3aa: CASSVTGGRTGYTF
d_gene: TRBD1
v_gene: TRBV2
j_gene: TRBJ1-2
abundance: .

CDR3nt: TGTGCCAGCAGGGATGCAGTCTGGAGCTCCTACGAGCAGTACTTC
CDR3aa: CASRDAVWSSYEQYF
d_gene: .
v_gene: TRBV2
j_gene: TRBJ2-7
abundance: .

CDR3nt: TGTGCCAGCAGCCCACGACAGAACATGAACACTGAAGCTTTCTTT
CDR3aa: CASSPRQNMNTEAFF
d_gene: .
v_gene: TRBV7-9
j_gene: TRBJ1-1
abundance: .

CDR3nt: TGTGCCAGCAGCCGGGGCCCCCGGAACACTGAAGCTTTCTTT
CDR3aa: CASSRGPRNTEAFF
d_gene: .
v_gene: TRBV7-6
j_gene: TRBJ1-1
abundance: .

CDR3nt: TGTGCCAGCCAGATTAATGAAAAACTGTTTTTT
CDR3aa: CASQINEKLFF
d_gene: .
v_gene: TRBV28
j_gene: TRBJ1-4
abundance: .

CDR3nt: TGTGCCAGCAGTGATTGGTCGGGGAACCATAATTCACCCCTCCACTTT
CDR3aa: CASSDWSGNHNSPLHF
d_gene: .
v_gene: TRBV25-1
j_gene: TRBJ1-6
abundance: .